What follows is one TCR beta chain and its context. One entry per CDR3 protein results from TCRdb running MiXCR on the RT-PCR reads. The repertoire has about 300,000 distinct CDR3 sequences, roughly 22% of them found once; the top ten carry about a tenth. The record originates from a study of response to subunit inactivated influenza vaccine. This sequence originates from a man between 50 and 75 years old who received an inactivated influenza vaccine. The source material was PBMCs from blood, sampled approximately 22 months after vaccination.

DNA of the CDR3: TGCAGTGCTAGCCGAATCGTGGACTCGTACCAAGAGACCCAGTACTTC. Residues: CSASRIVDSYQETQYF. The chain employs TRBV20-1 and TRBJ2-5, with D possibly TRBD2 on 5 matching bases. The germline V and J ends were trimmed by 3 bases and 0 bases, with 17 bases remaining between them. CDR3 size: 16 residues. Germline V gives CDR1 DFQATT, CDR2 SNEGSKA (reference sequence).